This T cell receptor beta chain was found in a study of control samples from healthy donors and cancer patients (dated by TCRdb to the early 2020s). A remark on this clone: The antigen this receptor binds is unknown. No per-base quality is available; no much larger clone lies one base away.

The library was prepared using the immunoSEQ multiplex PCR assay. The table was pulled from immuneACCESS by TCRdb, which kept in-frame rearrangements only. Such tables lose some clones; where checked, under half of the loss comes from unresolved V genes, and the rest has no known cause. In this sample the table shows 100,000 to 150,000 clones, roughly 92% of which occur a single time. 6% to 8% of the sample goes to the ten largest clones. Counted from cysteine to phenylalanine, this CDR3 has 13 amino acids. Only the CDR3 part of the read is kept: 39 bases, read in frame from the first base. The germline V gene (reference sequence) specifies GTSNPN as CDR1 and SVGIG as CDR2. Deletion took 2 bases off V and 7 bases off J, with a span of 14 bases between the germline ends.

The sequence links TRBV30 to TRBJ1-2; TRBD1 is a weak D gene call, 6 bases matching. The sequence was collected from a woman between 18 and 29 years old in good health. Sequenced material: blood. DNA sequence: TGTGCCTGGAGTCCACAGGGAATCTTTGGCTACACCTTC. This gives the protein CAWSPQGIFGYTF.